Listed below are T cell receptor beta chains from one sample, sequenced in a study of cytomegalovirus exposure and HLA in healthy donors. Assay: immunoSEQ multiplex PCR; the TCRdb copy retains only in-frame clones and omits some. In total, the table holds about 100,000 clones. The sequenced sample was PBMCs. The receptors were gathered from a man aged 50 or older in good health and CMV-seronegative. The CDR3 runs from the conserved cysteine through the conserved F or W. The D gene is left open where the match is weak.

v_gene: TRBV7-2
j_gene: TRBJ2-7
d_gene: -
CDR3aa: CASSPDRVGLRYEQYF
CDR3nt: TGTGCCAGCAGCCCCGATAGAGTAGGACTTCGATACGAGCAGTACTTC

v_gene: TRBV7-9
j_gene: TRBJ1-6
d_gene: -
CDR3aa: CASSSQGSPNSPLHF
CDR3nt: TGTGCCAGCAGCTCGCAGGGCAGCCCAAATTCACCCCTCCACTTT

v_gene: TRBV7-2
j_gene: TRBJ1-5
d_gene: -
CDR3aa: CASSVTPGGLLNQPQHF
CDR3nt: TGTGCCAGCAGCGTAACACCCGGGGGACTGCTCAATCAGCCCCAGCATTTT

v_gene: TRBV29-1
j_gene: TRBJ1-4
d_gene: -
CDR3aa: CSARSVLSEKLFF
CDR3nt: TGCAGCGCCCGGTCGGTCTTGAGTGAAAAACTGTTTTTT

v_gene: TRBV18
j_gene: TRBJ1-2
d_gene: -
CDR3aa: CASSPNKTPNYGYTF
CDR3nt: TGTGCCAGCTCACCAAACAAGACACCTAACTATGGCTACACCTTC

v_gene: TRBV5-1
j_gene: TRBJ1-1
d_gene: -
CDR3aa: CASSLDRTNTEAFF
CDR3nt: TGCGCCAGCAGCTTGGACAGGACCAACACTGAAGCTTTCTTT

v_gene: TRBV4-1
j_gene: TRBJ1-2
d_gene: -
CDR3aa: CASSEEGRIGGGYTF
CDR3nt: TGCGCCAGCAGCGAAGAGGGGCGGATAGGCGGTGGCTACACCTTC

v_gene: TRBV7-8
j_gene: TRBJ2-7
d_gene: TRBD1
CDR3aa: CASSIRDRVHEQYF
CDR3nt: TGTGCCAGCAGCATCCGCGACAGGGTCCACGAGCAGTACTTC

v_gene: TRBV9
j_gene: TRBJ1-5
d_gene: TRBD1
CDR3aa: CASSAGTGENNQPQHF
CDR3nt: TGTGCCAGCAGCGCAGGGACAGGGGAAAACAATCAGCCCCAGCATTTT

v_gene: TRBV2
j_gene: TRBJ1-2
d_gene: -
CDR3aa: CASSEGDRSNFYGYTF
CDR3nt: TGTGCCAGCAGCGAGGGAGACAGGTCCAATTTCTATGGCTACACCTTC

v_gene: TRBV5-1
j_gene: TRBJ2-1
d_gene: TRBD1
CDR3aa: CASTRDSSYNEQFF
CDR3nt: TGCGCCAGTACCCGGGACAGTTCCTACAATGAGCAGTTCTTC

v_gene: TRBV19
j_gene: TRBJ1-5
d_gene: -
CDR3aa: CASRTFEGNQPQHF
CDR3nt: TGTGCCAGTAGGACCTTTGAGGGCAATCAGCCCCAGCATTTT

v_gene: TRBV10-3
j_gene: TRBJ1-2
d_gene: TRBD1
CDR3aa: CAISEGTAGYTF
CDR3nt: TGTGCCATCAGTGAGGGGACAGCTGGCTACACCTTC

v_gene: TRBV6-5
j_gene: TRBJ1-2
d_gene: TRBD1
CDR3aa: CASSYGQGRGYGYTF
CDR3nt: TGTGCCAGCAGTTACGGACAGGGACGGGGCTATGGCTACACCTTC

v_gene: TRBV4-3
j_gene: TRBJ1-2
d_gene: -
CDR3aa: CASSQDTEQGANYGYSF
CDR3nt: TGCGCCAGCAGCCAAGATACCGAACAGGGAGCTAACTATGGCTACTCCTTC

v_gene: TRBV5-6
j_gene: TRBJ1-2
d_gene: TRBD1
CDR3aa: CASSQGQGAYYGYTF
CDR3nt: TGTGCCAGCAGTCAGGGACAGGGGGCATACTATGGCTACACCTTC

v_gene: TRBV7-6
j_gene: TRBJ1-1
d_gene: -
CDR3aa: CASSSFRTGNTEAFF
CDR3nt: TGTGCCAGCAGCTCCTTTAGAACAGGGAACACTGAAGCTTTCTTT

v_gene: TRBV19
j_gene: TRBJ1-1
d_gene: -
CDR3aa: CASSSDKGPNTEAFF
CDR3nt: TGTGCCAGTAGTTCGGACAAGGGGCCGAACACTGAAGCTTTCTTT

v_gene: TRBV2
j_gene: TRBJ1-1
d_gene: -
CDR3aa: CASTQEERTEAFF
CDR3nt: TGTGCCAGCACCCAGGAGGAGAGAACTGAAGCTTTCTTT

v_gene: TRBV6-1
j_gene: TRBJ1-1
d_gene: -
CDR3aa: CASLFPGLNTEAFF
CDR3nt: TGTGCCAGCTTATTCCCGGGACTTAACACTGAAGCTTTCTTT

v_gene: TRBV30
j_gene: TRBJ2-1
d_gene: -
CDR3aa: CAWRLAGGNEQFF
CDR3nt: TGTGCCTGGAGACTAGCAGGGGGCAATGAGCAGTTCTTC

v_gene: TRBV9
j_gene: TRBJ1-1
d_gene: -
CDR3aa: CASSSRGNTEAFF
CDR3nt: TGTGCCAGCAGCTCCAGGGGAAACACTGAAGCTTTCTTT

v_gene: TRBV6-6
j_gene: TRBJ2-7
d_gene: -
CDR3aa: CASSEDTYSYEQYF
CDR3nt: TGTGCCAGCAGTGAGGACACCTATTCCTACGAGCAGTACTTC

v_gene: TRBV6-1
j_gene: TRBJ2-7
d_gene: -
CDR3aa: CASRGGGSGYEQYF
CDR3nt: TGTGCCAGCAGAGGGGGGGGTTCGGGTTACGAGCAGTACTTC

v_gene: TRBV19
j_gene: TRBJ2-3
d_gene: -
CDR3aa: CASSIEWRDTQYF
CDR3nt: TGTGCCAGTAGTATAGAGTGGAGAGATACGCAGTATTTT

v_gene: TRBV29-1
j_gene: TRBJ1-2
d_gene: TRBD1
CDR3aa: CSVEEDRVYGYTF
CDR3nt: TGCAGCGTTGAAGAGGACAGGGTCTATGGCTACACCTTC

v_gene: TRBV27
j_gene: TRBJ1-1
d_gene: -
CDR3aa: CASSLRGDTEAFF
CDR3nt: TGTGCCAGCAGTTTAAGGGGCGATACTGAAGCTTTCTTT

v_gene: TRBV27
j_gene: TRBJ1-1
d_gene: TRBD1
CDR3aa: CASSPRDRGTEAFF
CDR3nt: TGTGCCAGCAGTCCTCGGGACAGGGGGACTGAAGCTTTCTTT

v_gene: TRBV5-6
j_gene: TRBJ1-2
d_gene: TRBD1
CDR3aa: CASSQDRTGYTF
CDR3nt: TGTGCCAGCAGCCAGGACAGGACTGGCTACACCTTC

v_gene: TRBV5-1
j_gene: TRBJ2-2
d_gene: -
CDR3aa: CASSLFREIGELFF
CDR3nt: TGCGCCAGCAGCTTGTTTAGGGAGATTGGGGAGCTGTTTTTT

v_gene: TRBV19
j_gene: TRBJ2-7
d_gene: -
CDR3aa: CASSMEAGLVYEQYF
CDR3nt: TGTGCCAGTAGTATGGAGGCGGGACTCGTCTACGAGCAGTACTTC

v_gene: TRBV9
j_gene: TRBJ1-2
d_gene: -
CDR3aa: CASSVLPPYGYTF
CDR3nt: TGTGCCAGCAGCGTCCTCCCCCCCTATGGCTACACCTTC

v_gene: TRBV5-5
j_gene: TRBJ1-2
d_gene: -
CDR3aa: CASSLAGNSPNYGYTF
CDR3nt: TGTGCCAGCAGCTTGGCGGGGAATAGCCCTAACTATGGCTACACCTTC

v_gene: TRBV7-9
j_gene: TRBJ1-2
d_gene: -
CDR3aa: CASGDYGYNF
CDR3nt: TGTGCCAGCGGGGACTATGGCTACAACTTC

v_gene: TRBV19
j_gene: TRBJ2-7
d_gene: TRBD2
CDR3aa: CASSKRLASTYEQYF
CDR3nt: TGTGCCAGTAGCAAGAGACTAGCGAGTACCTACGAGCAGTACTTC

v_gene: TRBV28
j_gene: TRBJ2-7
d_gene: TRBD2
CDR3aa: CASSLGLAGGYEQYF
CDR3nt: TGTGCCAGCAGTTTGGGACTAGCGGGAGGCTACGAGCAGTACTTC

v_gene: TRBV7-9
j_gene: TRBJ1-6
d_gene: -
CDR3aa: CASSLGVGGDSPLHF
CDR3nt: TGTGCCAGCAGCTTAGGAGTAGGGGGAGATTCACCCCTCCACTTT

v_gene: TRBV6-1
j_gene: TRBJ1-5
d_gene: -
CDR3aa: CASSEGRGERNQPQHF
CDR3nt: TGTGCCAGCAGTGAAGGTCGGGGTGAGCGCAATCAGCCCCAGCATTTT

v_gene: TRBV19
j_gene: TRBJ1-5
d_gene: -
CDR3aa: CASSEGRGSQPQHF
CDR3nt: TGTGCCAGTAGTGAAGGGCGGGGAAGCCAGCCCCAGCATTTT

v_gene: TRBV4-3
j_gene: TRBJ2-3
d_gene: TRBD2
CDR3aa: CASSQDVDSGSPDTQYF
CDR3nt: TGCGCCAGCAGCCAAGATGTTGATAGCGGGAGTCCAGATACGCAGTATTTT

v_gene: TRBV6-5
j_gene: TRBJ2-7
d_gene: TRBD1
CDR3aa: CASSPIDRVRGEQYF
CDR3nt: TGTGCCAGCAGTCCCATAGACAGGGTTCGTGGCGAGCAGTACTTC

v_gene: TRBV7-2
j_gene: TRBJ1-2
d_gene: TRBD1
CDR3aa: CASRPGQADGYTF
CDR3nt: TGTGCCAGCAGGCCGGGACAGGCTGATGGCTACACCTTC

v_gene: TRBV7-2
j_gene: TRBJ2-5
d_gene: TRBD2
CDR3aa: CASSKGLAGGVETQYF
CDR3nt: TGTGCCAGCAGCAAGGGACTAGCGGGGGGGGTGGAGACCCAGTACTTC

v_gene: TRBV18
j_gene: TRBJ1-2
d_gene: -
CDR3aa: CASSHEYGYTF
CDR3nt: TGTGCCAGCTCACACGAGTATGGCTACACCTTC

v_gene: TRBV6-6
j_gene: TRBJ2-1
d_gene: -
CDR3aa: CASSYENRPYNEQFF
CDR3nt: TGTGCCAGCAGTTACGAGAACAGACCCTACAATGAGCAGTTCTTC

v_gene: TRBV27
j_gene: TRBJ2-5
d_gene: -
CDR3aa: CASSPRSGETQYF
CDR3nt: TGTGCCAGCAGTCCCCGGAGCGGGGAGACCCAGTACTTC